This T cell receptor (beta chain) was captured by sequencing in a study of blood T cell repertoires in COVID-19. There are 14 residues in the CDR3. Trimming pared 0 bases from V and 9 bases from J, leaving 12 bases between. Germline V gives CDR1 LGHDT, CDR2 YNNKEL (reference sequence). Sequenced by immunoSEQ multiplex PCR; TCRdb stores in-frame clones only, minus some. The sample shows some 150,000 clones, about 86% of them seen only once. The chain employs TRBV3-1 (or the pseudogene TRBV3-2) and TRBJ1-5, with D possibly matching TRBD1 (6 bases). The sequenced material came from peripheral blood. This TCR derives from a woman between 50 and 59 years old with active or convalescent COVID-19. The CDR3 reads CASSQDLSDRPQHF. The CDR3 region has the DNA TGTGCCAGCAGCCAAGATCTTTCGGACAGGCCCCAGCATTTT.